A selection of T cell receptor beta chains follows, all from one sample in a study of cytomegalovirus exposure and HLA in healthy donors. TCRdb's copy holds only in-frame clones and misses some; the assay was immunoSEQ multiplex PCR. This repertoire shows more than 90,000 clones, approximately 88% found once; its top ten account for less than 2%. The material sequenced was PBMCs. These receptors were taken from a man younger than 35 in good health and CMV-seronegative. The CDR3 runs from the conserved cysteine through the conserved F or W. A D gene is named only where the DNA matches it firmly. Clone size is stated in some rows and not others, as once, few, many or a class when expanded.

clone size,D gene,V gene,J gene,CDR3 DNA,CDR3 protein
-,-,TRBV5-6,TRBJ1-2,TGTGCCAGCAGCTTGCCATACACTAACTATGGCTACACCTTC,CASSLPYTNYGYTF
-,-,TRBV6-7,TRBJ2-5,TGTGCCAGCAGGGTGCGGGAGACCCAGTACTTC,CASRVRETQYF
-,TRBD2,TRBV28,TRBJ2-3,TGTGCCAGCAGTTTCCCCTCCACGACTAGCGGGGTCACAGATACGCAGTATTTT,CASSFPSTTSGVTDTQYF
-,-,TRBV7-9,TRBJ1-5,TGTGCCAGCAGCCCGCGGGGTCGGGATCAGCCCCAGCATTTT,CASSPRGRDQPQHF
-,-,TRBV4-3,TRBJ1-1,TGCGCCAGCAGCCAAGAGGGTTCCGGCCCCCCTTCGGGAACTGAAGCTTTCTTT,CASSQEGSGPPSGTEAFF
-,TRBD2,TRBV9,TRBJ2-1,TGTGCCAGCAGCGTAGTGTCTAGCGGGGGCCCCCCTTACAATGAGCAGTTCTTC,CASSVVSSGGPPYNEQFF
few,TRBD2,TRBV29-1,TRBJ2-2,TGCAGCGTTGCAATAAGCGGGAGTACCGGGGAGCTGTTTTTT,CSVAISGSTGELFF
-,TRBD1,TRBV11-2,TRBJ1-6,TGTGCCAGCAGCCAGGGACAGACAAATTCACCCCTCCACTTT,CASSQGQTNSPLHF
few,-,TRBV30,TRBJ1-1,TGTGCCTGGAGTGTAACTCAGGTCACTGAAGCTTTCTTT,CAWSVTQVTEAFF
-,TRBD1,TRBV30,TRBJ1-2,TGTGCCTGGATAGGGACAGGGGACTATGGCTACACCTTC,CAWIGTGDYGYTF
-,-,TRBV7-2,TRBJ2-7,TGTGCCAGCAGCCCGGGTGGTAGCCCCTACGAGCAGTACTTC,CASSPGGSPYEQYF
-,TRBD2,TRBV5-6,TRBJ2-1,TGTGCCAGCAGATCGTCCGCCTTAAGCGGGAGTGTCTTGTACAATGAGCAGTTCTTC,CASRSSALSGSVLYNEQFF
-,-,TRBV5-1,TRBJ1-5,TGCGCCAGCAGCTTAGGCGGGGAGGAGCCCCAGCATTTT,CASSLGGEEPQHF
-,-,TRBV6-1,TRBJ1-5,TGTGCCAGCAGTGAAGTAGTCCTACTAGGCAATCAGCCCCAGCATTTT,CASSEVVLLGNQPQHF
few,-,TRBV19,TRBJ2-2,TGTGCCAGTAGTACACTCGGGGAGCTGTTTTTT,CASSTLGELFF
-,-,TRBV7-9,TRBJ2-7,TGTGCCAGCAGCTTAGTGGGCCAGGCTCCCTACGAGCAGTACTTC,CASSLVGQAPYEQYF
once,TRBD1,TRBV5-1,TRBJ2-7,TGCGCCAGCAGCTTCTCCCACATACAGGGGGTGGCCTACGAGCAGTACTTC,CASSFSHIQGVAYEQYF
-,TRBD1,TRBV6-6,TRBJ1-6,TGTGCCAGCAGGACCGGGACAGGCTCCTATAATTCACCCCTCCACTTT,CASRTGTGSYNSPLHF
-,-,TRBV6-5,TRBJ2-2,TGTGCCAGCAGCCGTACAGGGTACCCCGGGGAGCTGTTTTTT,CASSRTGYPGELFF
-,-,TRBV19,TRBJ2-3,TGTGCCAGTAGCAATACAGGGAGCACAGATACGCAGTATTTT,CASSNTGSTDTQYF
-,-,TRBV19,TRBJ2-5,TGTGCCAGTAGTATAGTTGCTAGAGCTGAGACCCAGTACTTC,CASSIVARAETQYF
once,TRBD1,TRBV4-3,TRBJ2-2,TGCGCCAGCAGCCCGGCAGGGGGATTCACCGGGGAGCTGTTTTTT,CASSPAGGFTGELFF
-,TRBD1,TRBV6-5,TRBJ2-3,TGTGCCAGCAACCTACAGGGGTCCACAGATACGCAGTATTTT,CASNLQGSTDTQYF
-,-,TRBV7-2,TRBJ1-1,TGTGCCAGCAGCGCCCAGGGAGGGGGGGTAACTGAAGCTTTCTTT,CASSAQGGGVTEAFF
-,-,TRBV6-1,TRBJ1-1,TGTGCCAGCAGTGAAGTTCGCCCGGTGGCTTTCTTT,CASSEVRPVAFF
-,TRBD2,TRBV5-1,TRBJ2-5,TGCGCCAGCAGCTTTTCTCGCGGGGGGGGAGAGACCCAGTACTTC,CASSFSRGGGETQYF
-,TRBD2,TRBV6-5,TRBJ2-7,TGTGCCAGCAGTTTGCTTCCTAGCGGGAGGGCACTCGAGCAGTACTTC,CASSLLPSGRALEQYF
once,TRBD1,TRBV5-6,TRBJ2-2,TGTGCCAGCAGCTTGGCCCTCAGGGGGCCCACCGGGGAGCTGTTTTTT,CASSLALRGPTGELFF
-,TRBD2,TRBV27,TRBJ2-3,TGTGCCAGCGTTCTATCTAGCGGGAGTTTAGGTAGCACAGATACGCAGTATTTT,CASVLSSGSLGSTDTQYF
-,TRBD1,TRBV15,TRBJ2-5,TGTGCCACCAGCAACGACAGGGGTTACGAGACCCAGTACTTC,CATSNDRGYETQYF
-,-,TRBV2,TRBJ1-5,TGTGCCAGCAGTGGGGGACTGTATAGCAATCAGCCCCAGCATTTT,CASSGGLYSNQPQHF
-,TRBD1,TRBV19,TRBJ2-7,TGTGCCAGTAGTGTTGGGACAGGTAACTCCTACGAGCAGTACTTC,CASSVGTGNSYEQYF
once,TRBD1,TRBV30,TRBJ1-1,TGTGCCTGGACCTCACAGGGGAGCACTGAAGCTTTCTTT,CAWTSQGSTEAFF
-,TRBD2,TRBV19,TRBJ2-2,TGTGCCAGTAGTAAATCTAGCGGGAACACCGGGGAGCTGTTTTTT,CASSKSSGNTGELFF
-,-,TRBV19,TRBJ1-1,TGTGCCAGTCGCCTAGGGGGGGGCGTTGGAGCTTTCTTT,CASRLGGGVGAFF
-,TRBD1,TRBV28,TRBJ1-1,TGTGCCAGCAGTTCGTCCGGGACAGGGGGCAAGAGGGCTGAAGCTTTCTTT,CASSSSGTGGKRAEAFF
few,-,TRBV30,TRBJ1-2,TGTGCCTGGGAGAGGTCTGGCTACACCTTC,CAWERSGYTF
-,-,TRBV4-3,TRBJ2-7,TGCGCCAGCAGCCCCCGACAGAACTCCTACGAGCAGTACTTC,CASSPRQNSYEQYF
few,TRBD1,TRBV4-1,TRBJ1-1,TGCGCCAGCAGCCAGGGGACAGGGAGGACTGAAGCTTTCTTT,CASSQGTGRTEAFF
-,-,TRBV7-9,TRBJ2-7,TGTGCCAGCAGCAACCGACTATCTCATTGGAACGAGCAGTACTTC,CASSNRLSHWNEQYF